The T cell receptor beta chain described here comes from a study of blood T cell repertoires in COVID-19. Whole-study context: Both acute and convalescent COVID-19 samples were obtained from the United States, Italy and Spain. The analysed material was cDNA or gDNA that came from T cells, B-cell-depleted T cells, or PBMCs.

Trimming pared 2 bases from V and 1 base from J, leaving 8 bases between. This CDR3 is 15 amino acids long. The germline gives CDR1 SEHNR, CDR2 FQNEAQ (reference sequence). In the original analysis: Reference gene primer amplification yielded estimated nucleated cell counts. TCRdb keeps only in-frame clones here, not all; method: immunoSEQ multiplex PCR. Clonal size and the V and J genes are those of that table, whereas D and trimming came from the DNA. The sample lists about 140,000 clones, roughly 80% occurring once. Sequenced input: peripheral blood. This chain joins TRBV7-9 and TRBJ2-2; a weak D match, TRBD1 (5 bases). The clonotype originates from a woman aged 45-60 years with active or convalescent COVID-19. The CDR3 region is CASSLRQGNTGELFF. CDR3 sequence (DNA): TGTGCCAGCAGCTTACGCCAGGGGAACACCGGGGAGCTGTTTTTT.